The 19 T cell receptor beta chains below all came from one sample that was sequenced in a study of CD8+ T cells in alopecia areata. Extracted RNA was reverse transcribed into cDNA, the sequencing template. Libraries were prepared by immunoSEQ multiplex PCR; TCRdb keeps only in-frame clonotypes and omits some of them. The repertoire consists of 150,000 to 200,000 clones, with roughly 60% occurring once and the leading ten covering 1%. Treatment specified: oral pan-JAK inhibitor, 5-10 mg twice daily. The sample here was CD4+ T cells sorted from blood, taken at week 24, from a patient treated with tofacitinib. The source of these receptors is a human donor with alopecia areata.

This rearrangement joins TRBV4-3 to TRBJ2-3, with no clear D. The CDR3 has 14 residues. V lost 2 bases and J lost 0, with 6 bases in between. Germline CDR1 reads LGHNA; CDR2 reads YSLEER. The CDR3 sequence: CASSQTVSTDTQYF. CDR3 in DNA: TGCGCCAGCAGCCAAACAGTTAGCACAGATACGCAGTATTTT.

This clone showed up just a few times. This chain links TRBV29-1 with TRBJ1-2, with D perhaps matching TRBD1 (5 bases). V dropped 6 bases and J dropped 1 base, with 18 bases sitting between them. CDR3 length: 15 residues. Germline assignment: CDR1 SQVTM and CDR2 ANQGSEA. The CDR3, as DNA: TGCAGCGTATTCATCGTCAGGGCTAGTAACTATGGCTACACCTTC. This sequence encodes CSVFIVRASNYGYTF.

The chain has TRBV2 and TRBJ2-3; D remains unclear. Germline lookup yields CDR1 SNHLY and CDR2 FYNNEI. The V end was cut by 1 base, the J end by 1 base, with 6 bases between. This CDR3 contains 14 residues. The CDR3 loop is CASSEDRRTDTQYF. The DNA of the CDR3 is TGTGCCAGCAGTGAAGACCGACGCACAGATACGCAGTATTTT.

DNA of the CDR3: TGCGCCAGCAAAGGTAGCGGGGGCCACAATGAGCAGTTCTTC. Translating gives CASKGSGGHNEQFF. The chain carries TRBV5-1 and TRBJ2-1, with 9 bases lining up with TRBD2. The CDR3 runs 14 residues. Germline loops: CDR1 SGHRS, CDR2 YFSETQ. V lost 6 bases and J lost 5; bases outside the gene matches: 6.

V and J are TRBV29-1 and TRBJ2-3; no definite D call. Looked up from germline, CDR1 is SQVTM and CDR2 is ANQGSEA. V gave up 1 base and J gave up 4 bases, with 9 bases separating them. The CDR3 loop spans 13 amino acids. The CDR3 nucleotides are TGCAGCGTTGAAGTTTTTCCGGCAGATACGCAGTATTTT. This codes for CSVEVFPADTQYF.

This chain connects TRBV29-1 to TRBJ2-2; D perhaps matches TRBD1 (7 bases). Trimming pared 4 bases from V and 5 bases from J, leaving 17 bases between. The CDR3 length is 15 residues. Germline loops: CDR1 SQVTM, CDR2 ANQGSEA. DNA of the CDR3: TGCAGCGTTGCGGGTGGAGGGGGCCGGACCGGGGAGCTGTTTTTT. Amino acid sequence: CSVAGGGGRTGELFF.

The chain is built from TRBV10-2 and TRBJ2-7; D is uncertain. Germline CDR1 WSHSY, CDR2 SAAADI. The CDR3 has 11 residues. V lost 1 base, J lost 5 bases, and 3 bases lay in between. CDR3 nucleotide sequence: TGCGCCAGCAGTGAGTTAGACGAGCAGTACTTC. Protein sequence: CASSELDEQYF.

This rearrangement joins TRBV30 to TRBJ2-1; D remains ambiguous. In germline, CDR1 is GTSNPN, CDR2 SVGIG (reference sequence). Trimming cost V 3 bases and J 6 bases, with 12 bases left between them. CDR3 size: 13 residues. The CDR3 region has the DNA TGTGCCTGGAGGTCTAGGGTGAGCAATGAGCAGTTCTTC. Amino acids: CAWRSRVSNEQFF.

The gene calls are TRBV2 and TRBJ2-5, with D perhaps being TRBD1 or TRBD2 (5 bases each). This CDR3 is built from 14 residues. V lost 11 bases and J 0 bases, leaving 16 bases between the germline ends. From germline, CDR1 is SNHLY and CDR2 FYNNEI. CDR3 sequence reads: CADRDPMYQETQYF. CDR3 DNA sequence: TGTGCCGACCGGGACCCAATGTACCAAGAGACCCAGTACTTC.

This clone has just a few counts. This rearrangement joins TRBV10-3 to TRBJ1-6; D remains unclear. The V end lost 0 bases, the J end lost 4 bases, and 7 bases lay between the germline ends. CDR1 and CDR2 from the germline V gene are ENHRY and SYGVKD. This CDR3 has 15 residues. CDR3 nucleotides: TGTGCCATCAGTGAGTCGAATCCATATAATTCACCCCTCCACTTT. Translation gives CAISESNPYNSPLHF.

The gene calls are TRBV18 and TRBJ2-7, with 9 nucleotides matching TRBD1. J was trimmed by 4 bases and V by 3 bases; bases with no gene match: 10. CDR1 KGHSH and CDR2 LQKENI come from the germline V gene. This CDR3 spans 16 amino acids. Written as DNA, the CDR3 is TGTGCCAGCTCACCTCCGGGACAGGGTGTTAGATACGAGCAGTACTTC. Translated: CASSPPGQGVRYEQYF. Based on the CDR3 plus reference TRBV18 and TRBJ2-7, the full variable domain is NAGVMQNPRHLVRRRGQEARLRCSPMKGHSHVYWYRQLPEEGLKFMVYLQKENIIDESGMPKERFSAEFPKEGPSILRIQQVVRGDSAAYFCASSPPGQGVRYEQYFGPGTRLTVT.

As DNA, the CDR3 is TGTGCTAGTGCCGGCGGGGTAGGGACTAGCCTGGAGACCCAGTACTTC. Translating it yields CASAGGVGTSLETQYF. The V call is TRBV12-5, the J call TRBJ2-5, with 9 bases lining up with TRBD2. After removal of 7 bases from V and 5 bases from J, the junction contained 14 bases not matched to a gene. CDR1 and CDR2 from the germline V gene are LGHNT and FRNRAP. The CDR3 sequence is 16 residues long.

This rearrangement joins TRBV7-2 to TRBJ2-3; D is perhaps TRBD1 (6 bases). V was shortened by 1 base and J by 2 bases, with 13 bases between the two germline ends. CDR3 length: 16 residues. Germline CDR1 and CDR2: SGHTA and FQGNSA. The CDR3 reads CASSLEGRGYTDTQYF. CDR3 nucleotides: TGTGCCAGCAGCTTAGAGGGCAGGGGATACACAGATACGCAGTATTTT.

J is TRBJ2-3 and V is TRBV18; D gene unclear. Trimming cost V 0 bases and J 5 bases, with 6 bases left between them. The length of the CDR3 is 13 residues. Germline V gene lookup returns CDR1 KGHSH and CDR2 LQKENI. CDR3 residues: CASSPPTGDTQYF. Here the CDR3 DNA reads TGTGCCAGCTCACCACCGACCGGAGATACGCAGTATTTT.

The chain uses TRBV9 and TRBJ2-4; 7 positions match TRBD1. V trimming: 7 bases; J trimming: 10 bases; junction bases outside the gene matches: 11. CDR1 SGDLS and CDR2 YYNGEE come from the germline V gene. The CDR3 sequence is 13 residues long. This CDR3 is CASGQDLQGIQYF. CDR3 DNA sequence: TGTGCCAGCGGACAGGATCTTCAGGGGATTCAGTACTTC.

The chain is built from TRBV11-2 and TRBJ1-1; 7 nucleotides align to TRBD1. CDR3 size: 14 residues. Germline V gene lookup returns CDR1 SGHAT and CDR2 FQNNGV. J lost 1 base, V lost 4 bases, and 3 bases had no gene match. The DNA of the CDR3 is TGTGCCAGCAGCTCCGGGACAGCGAACACTGAAGCTTTCTTT. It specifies CASSSGTANTEAFF.

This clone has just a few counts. CDR3 amino acids: CASSVDVSLQETQYF. The CDR3 DNA reads as TGTGCCAGCAGCGTAGATGTCTCCCTTCAAGAGACCCAGTACTTC. V gene TRBV9 combines with J gene TRBJ2-5; D not certain. The CDR3 has 15 residues. V shed 0 bases and J shed 2 bases, with 11 bases lying between them. CDR1 and CDR2 (germline): SGDLS, YYNGEE.

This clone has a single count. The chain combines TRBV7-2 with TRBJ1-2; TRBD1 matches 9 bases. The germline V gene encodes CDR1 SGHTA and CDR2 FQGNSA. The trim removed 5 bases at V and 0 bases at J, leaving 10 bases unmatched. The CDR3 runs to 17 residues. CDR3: CASSPGTGFSSNYGYTF. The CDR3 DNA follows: TGTGCCAGCAGCCCCGGGACAGGGTTTAGTTCTAACTATGGCTACACCTTC. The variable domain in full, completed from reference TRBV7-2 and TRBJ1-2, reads GAGVSQSPSNKVTEKGKDVELRCDPISGHTALYWYRQSLGQGLEFLIYFQGNSAPDKSGLPSDRFSAERTGGSVSTLTIQRTQQEDSAVYLCASSPGTGFSSNYGYTFGSGTRLTVV.

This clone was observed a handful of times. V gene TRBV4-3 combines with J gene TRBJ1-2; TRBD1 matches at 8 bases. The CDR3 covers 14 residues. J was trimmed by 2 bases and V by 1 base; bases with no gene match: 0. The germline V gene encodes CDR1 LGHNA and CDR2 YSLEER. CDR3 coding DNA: TGCGCCAGCAGCCAAGGGACAGGGAACTATGGCTACACCTTC. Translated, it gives CASSQGTGNYGYTF.